The 5 T cell receptor beta chains listed next were all sequenced from one sample in a study of radiation and T cells in renal cell carcinoma. Assay: immunoSEQ multiplex PCR; the TCRdb copy retains only in-frame clones and omits some. Of roughly 23,000 clones in the sample, 47% were seen once. Treatment of the sample: 15 Gy SBRT to primary tumor, nephrectomy 4 weeks later. The sample here was tumor tissue, taken from a patient whose treatment included radiotherapy and nephrectomy. These receptors all stem from a woman between 50 and 59 years old with renal cell carcinoma.

This clone was recorded a few times. The chain combines TRBV2 with TRBJ1-5, with D possibly TRBD1 on 5 matching bases. Deletions cut 5 bases from V and 7 bases from J, with 21 bases between. The CDR3 has 16 residues. Germline-derived CDR1 and CDR2 are SNHLY and FYNNEI. The CDR3 bases are TGTGCCAGCAGTTTAGCCAGGTGGGGGTTTAAGCAGCCCCAGCATTTT. This encodes CASSLARWGFKQPQHF. The full variable domain, completed using reference TRBV2 and TRBJ1-5, is EPEVTQTPSHQVTQMGQEVILRCVPISNHLYFYWYRQILGQKVEFLVSFYNNEISEKSEIFDDQFSVERPDGSNFTLKIRSTKLEDSAMYFCASSLARWGFKQPQHFGDGTRLSIL.

This clone was seen only a few times. The V gene is TRBV5-5, the J gene TRBJ1-1; TRBD1 matches at 8 bases. Germline V gene data show CDR1 as SGHKS and CDR2 as YYEKEE (reference sequence). V lost 8 bases and J lost 1; bases outside the gene matches: 10. CDR3 size: 15 residues. The DNA for the CDR3 is TGTGCCAGAAGCAATAACAGGGGGGAGAACACTGAAGCTTTCTTT. Translation: CARSNNRGENTEAFF. Filled out from reference TRBV5-5 and TRBJ1-1, the complete variable domain reads DAGVTQSPTHLIKTRGQQVTLRCSPISGHKSVSWYQQVLGQGPQFIFQYYEKEERGRGNFPDRFSARQFPNYSSELNVNALLLGDSALYLCARSNNRGENTEAFFGQGTRLTVV.

The table lists this clone with a few counts. V and J are TRBV4-3 and TRBJ2-7, with D perhaps assigned TRBD1 or TRBD2 (6 bases each). The CDR3 spans 14 residues. Germline V gene data show CDR1 as LGHNA and CDR2 as YSLEER. V gave up 4 bases and J gave up 4 bases, with 14 bases separating them. The DNA for the CDR3 is TGCGCCAGCAGCCCGAATACAGGGAGGTACGAGCAGTACTTC. It is translated as CASSPNTGRYEQYF.

V is TRBV10-1 and J is TRBJ2-7, with D possibly being TRBD2 (5 bases). Trimming removed 7 bases at V and 0 bases at J, with 10 bases between. Germline V gives CDR1 WNHNN, CDR2 SYGVQD (reference sequence). The CDR3 extends over 13 amino acids. CDR3 loop: CASTGISSYEQYF. The CDR3 DNA reads as TGCGCCAGCACGGGAATTAGCTCCTACGAGCAGTACTTC.

There are many counts of this clone. Here the CDR3 reads CASSPPAAHRDNFYGYTF. In DNA form, the CDR3 reads TGTGCCAGCTCACCACCGGCGGCTCACAGGGACAACTTCTATGGCTACACCTTC. This chain joins TRBV18 and TRBJ1-2; D is possibly TRBD1 (6 bases). CDR3 length equals 18 residues. Trimming took 0 bases from V and 4 from J, leaving 21 bases between them. Germline CDR1 is KGHSH and CDR2 is LQKENI.